This T cell receptor beta chain emerged from a study of beta chain features in type 1 diabetes. Sorting of CD4+ naive, central memory, regulatory and stem cell-like memory cells was performed via CD45RO/CCR7/CD25/CD127/CD95/CD27. Purity of each sorted population was above 95%. The CDR3 sequence is 13 residues long. V lost 5 bases, J lost 5 bases, and 2 bases stayed unmatched. Looked up from germline, CDR1 is SGHVS and CDR2 is FQNEAQ. Sequenced material consisted of expressed TCRB transcripts (all of the isolated RNA was reverse transcribed). Assay used: immunoSEQ multiplex PCR; TCRdb lists only in-frame clones, some missing. The sample holds 40,000 to 45,000 clones; roughly 50% are singletons and the top ten take around 0.7%.

The receptor was derived from a young woman in good health. The rearrangement uses TRBV7-8 and TRBJ1-5, with 8 bases aligning to TRBD1. Sequencing used central memory CD4+ T cells from blood. CDR3: CASSLDRDQPQHF. CDR3 sequence (DNA): TGTGCCAGCAGCCTGGACAGGGATCAGCCCCAGCATTTT.